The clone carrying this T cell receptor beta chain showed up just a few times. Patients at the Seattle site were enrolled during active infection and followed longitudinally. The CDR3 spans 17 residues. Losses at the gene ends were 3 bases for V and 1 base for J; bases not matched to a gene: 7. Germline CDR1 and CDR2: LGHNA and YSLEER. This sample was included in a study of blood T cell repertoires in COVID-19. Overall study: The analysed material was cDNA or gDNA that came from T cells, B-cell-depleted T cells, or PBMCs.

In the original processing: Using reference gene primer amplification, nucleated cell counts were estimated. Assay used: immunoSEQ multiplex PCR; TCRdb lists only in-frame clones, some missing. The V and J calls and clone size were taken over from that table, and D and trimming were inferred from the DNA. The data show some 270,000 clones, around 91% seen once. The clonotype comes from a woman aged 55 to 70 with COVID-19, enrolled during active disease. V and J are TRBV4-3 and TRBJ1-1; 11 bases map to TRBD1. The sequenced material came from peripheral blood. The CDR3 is CASSHGQGAQGNTEAFF. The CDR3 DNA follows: TGCGCCAGCAGCCATGGACAGGGGGCCCAAGGGAACACTGAAGCTTTCTTT.